The entry below gives a single T cell receptor beta chain sequence along with its context. Its antigen is not identified. This sample stems from a study of T cell repertoires in cytomegalovirus infection. Turning to the study itself: Public TCR beta signatures provided an indication of both CMV infection and a matching HLA type. Whole-study findings and limits: HLA-C-restricted CMV-specific TCR beta clonotypes were dominant in the ex vivo response.

TCRdb reanalysed the reads using MiXCR and keeps one entry per CDR3 protein. The profile shows under 95,000 distinct CDR3 sequences, roughly half of them singletons. Germline CDR1 is MNHEY and CDR2 is SMNVEV (reference sequence). V dropped 6 bases and J dropped 5; count of bases not matched to a gene: 7. The CDR3 is 16 residues long. The source was CD8+ T cells from cultured PBMCs, collected from culture after CMV antigen stimulation. The chain carries TRBV27 and TRBJ2-3; TRBD2 agrees at 14 bases. The receptor was derived from a human donor in good health (CMV status not recorded). Some clones in this sample may be carry-over from other donors' samples. CDR3 sequence: CASSLGTSGRRDTQYF. CDR3 DNA: TGTGCCAGCAGCCTAGGGACTAGCGGGAGAAGAGATACGCAGTATTTT.